The subject of this entry is one T cell receptor beta chain. The data stem from a study of blood T cell repertoires in COVID-19. Study-level information: Acute-phase and convalescent COVID-19 samples originated in the United States, Italy and Spain. The analysed material was cDNA or gDNA that came from T cells, B-cell-depleted T cells, or PBMCs.

V gave up 5 bases and J gave up 3 bases; unmatched junction bases: 5. CDR1 and CDR2 from the germline V gene are SGHNT and YENEEA. There are 14 residues in the CDR3. The data were produced by immunoSEQ multiplex PCR, yet TCRdb's version contains in-frame clones alone and is incomplete. This table has 250,000 to 300,000 clones, 70% to 75% appearing once. The sequenced sample consisted of peripheral blood. This chain connects TRBV11-3 to TRBJ2-3; TRBD1 aligns across 7 bases. The sequence derives from a woman of 80 years or more with acute or convalescent COVID-19. The CDR3 is CASSATGKTDTQYF. CDR3 DNA sequence: TGTGCCAGCAGCGCGACAGGGAAAACAGATACGCAGTATTTT.